These T cell receptor beta chains were read from a single sample in a study of cytomegalovirus exposure and HLA in healthy donors. Repertoires were generated with immunoSEQ multiplex PCR, while TCRdb's copy carries only in-frame clones and drops some. The sample has more than 130,000 clones; about four fifths are singletons. Source material: PBMCs. These receptors came from a man aged 35 to 55 in good health and CMV-seropositive. CDR3s include the opening cysteine and the closing phenylalanine or tryptophan. The order of the fields is clone size, J gene, D gene, V gene, CDR3 DNA, CDR3 protein. The D gene is left open where the match is weak. Only part of the rows carry a size: once, few, many, or a class if the clone is expanded.

clone size: NA; J gene: TRBJ2-2; D gene: NA; V gene: TRBV5-1; CDR3 DNA: TGCGCCAGCAGCTTCGCGGGGCCGAACACCGGGGAGCTGTTTTTT; CDR3 protein: CASSFAGPNTGELFF
clone size: NA; J gene: TRBJ2-1; D gene: TRBD2; V gene: TRBV7-3; CDR3 DNA: TGTGCCAGCAGCTTAATAGCGGGAGATGAGCAGTTCTTC; CDR3 protein: CASSLIAGDEQFF
clone size: once; J gene: TRBJ1-5; D gene: NA; V gene: TRBV10-2; CDR3 DNA: TGCGCCAGCAGTCGACAGGATGGCCAGCCCCAGCATTTT; CDR3 protein: CASSRQDGQPQHF
clone size: NA; J gene: TRBJ2-7; D gene: NA; V gene: TRBV5-6; CDR3 DNA: TGTGCCAGCAGCTTTACCGGCTACGAGCAGTACTTC; CDR3 protein: CASSFTGYEQYF
clone size: NA; J gene: TRBJ2-3; D gene: TRBD1; V gene: TRBV9; CDR3 DNA: TGTGCCAGCAGCCCCCAAGTAGGGGGCGATACGCAGTATTTT; CDR3 protein: CASSPQVGGDTQYF
clone size: NA; J gene: TRBJ1-4; D gene: TRBD1; V gene: TRBV13; CDR3 DNA: TGTGCCAGCAGCCAGGGACAGACCCTGAATGAAAAACTGTTTTTT; CDR3 protein: CASSQGQTLNEKLFF
clone size: NA; J gene: TRBJ2-1; D gene: TRBD1; V gene: TRBV2; CDR3 DNA: TGTGCCAGCAGTTCCACGGACAGGGTCGATGAGCAGTTCTTC; CDR3 protein: CASSSTDRVDEQFF
clone size: few; J gene: TRBJ2-1; D gene: NA; V gene: TRBV30; CDR3 DNA: TGTGCCTGGAGTTCCGGTCAGGGGAGCCATTACAATGAGCAGTTCTTC; CDR3 protein: CAWSSGQGSHYNEQFF
clone size: NA; J gene: TRBJ1-1; D gene: NA; V gene: TRBV5-1; CDR3 DNA: TGCGCCAGCAGCTTAGGGGGGGACTTAAGCGGGGCTTTCTTT; CDR3 protein: CASSLGGDLSGAFF
clone size: NA; J gene: TRBJ2-1; D gene: TRBD1; V gene: TRBV25-1; CDR3 DNA: TGTGCCAGCAGGCCCGGGACAGGGGGGGTAGTGACCTACAATGAGCAGTTCTTC; CDR3 protein: CASRPGTGGVVTYNEQFF
clone size: NA; J gene: TRBJ1-3; D gene: NA; V gene: TRBV30; CDR3 DNA: TGTGCCTGGGGCTTAGGGGTTGGAAACACCATATATTTT; CDR3 protein: CAWGLGVGNTIYF
clone size: NA; J gene: TRBJ1-5; D gene: TRBD1; V gene: TRBV28; CDR3 DNA: TGTGCCAGCAGTTTAGACAGGGGGCGCAATCAGCCCCAGCATTTT; CDR3 protein: CASSLDRGRNQPQHF
clone size: once; J gene: TRBJ2-5; D gene: TRBD2; V gene: TRBV7-2; CDR3 DNA: TGTGCCAGCAAACAATCGGGACTAGGCCAAGAGACCCAGTACTTC; CDR3 protein: CASKQSGLGQETQYF
clone size: NA; J gene: TRBJ2-4; D gene: NA; V gene: TRBV19; CDR3 DNA: TGTGCCAGTAGTTCCCCAGGGAAGGCCAAAAACATTCAGTACTTC; CDR3 protein: CASSSPGKAKNIQYF
clone size: NA; J gene: TRBJ2-7; D gene: TRBD1; V gene: TRBV6-6; CDR3 DNA: TGTGCCAGCAGTACCCCGGGACAGAGCTACGAGCAGTACTTC; CDR3 protein: CASSTPGQSYEQYF
clone size: NA; J gene: TRBJ2-7; D gene: TRBD1; V gene: TRBV14; CDR3 DNA: TGTGCCAGCAGCCAATCGACAGGGGTCTCCTACGAGCAGTACTTC; CDR3 protein: CASSQSTGVSYEQYF
clone size: NA; J gene: TRBJ1-1; D gene: TRBD1; V gene: TRBV2; CDR3 DNA: TGTGCCAGCTGGACAGGGAGGGTATTCACTGAAGCTTTCTTT; CDR3 protein: CASWTGRVFTEAFF
clone size: NA; J gene: TRBJ1-5; D gene: NA; V gene: TRBV27; CDR3 DNA: TGTGCCAGCAGTAACTACAGGGTTAGCAATCAGCCCCAGCATTTT; CDR3 protein: CASSNYRVSNQPQHF
clone size: NA; J gene: TRBJ1-2; D gene: NA; V gene: TRBV15; CDR3 DNA: TGTGCCACCAGCCAGGGAAGACTCCCGGGTGGCTACACCTTC; CDR3 protein: CATSQGRLPGGYTF
clone size: NA; J gene: TRBJ2-3; D gene: TRBD2; V gene: TRBV5-1; CDR3 DNA: TGCGCCAGCAGCTTGGTCTCTAGCGGGGTTAGCACAGATACGCAGTATTTT; CDR3 protein: CASSLVSSGVSTDTQYF